This T cell receptor (beta chain) is drawn from a study of prognosis after radiotherapy for stage I lung cancer. The length of the CDR3 is 15 residues. Trimming pared 6 bases from V and 4 bases from J, leaving 16 bases between. Researchers used two-round multiplex PCR to amplify TCR beta CDR3 starting from genomic DNA. First-round PCR amplification was performed with primers specific to each TRBV and TRBJ gene. TCRdb reprocessed the multiplex PCR reads with MiXCR, giving one entry per CDR3 protein. The data show tens of thousands of distinct CDR3 sequences, 30% to 40% seen once. This sequence originates from a donor aged 50 or older with non-small cell lung cancer. This rearrangement joins TRBV12-3 or TRBV12-4 to TRBJ2-1; D gene unclear. This specimen consisted of PBMCs, obtained before or after stereotactic body radiation therapy (not recorded which). Written as DNA, the CDR3 is TGTGCCAGCAGGCCGTCGACCGTGATGTACAATGAGCAGTTCTTC. It yields the protein CASRPSTVMYNEQFF.